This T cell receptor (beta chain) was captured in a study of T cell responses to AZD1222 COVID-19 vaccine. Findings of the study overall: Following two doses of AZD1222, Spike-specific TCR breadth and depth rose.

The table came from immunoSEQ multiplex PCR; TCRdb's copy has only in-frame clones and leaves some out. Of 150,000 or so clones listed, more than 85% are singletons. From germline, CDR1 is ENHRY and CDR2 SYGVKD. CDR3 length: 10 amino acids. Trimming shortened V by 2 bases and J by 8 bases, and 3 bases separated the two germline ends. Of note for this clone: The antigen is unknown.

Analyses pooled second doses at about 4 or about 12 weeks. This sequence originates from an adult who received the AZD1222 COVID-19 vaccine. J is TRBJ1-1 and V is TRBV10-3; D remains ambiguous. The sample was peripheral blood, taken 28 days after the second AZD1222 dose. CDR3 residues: CAISEPEAFF. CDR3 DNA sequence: TGTGCCATCAGTGAGCCGGAAGCTTTCTTT.